The rows below give T cell receptor beta chains drawn from one sample of a study of T cells in Graves' hyperthyroidism and ophthalmopathy. Using its own MiXCR run on the multiplex PCR reads, TCRdb lists one record per CDR3 protein. The data contain around 290,000 distinct CDR3 sequences, about an eighth of them singletons. The sample was blood. Source of these receptors: a woman aged 25 to 39 with Graves' hyperthyroidism that later progressed to Graves' ophthalmopathy. The CDR3 runs from the conserved cysteine through the conserved F or W. D genes are given only for firm matches. Expanded clones are given a class, and other clones once, few, many or no size at all.

>TRBD2|TRBV29-1|TRBJ2-2|few
CSVEYSGRDGELFF
TGCAGCGTTGAGTATAGCGGGAGAGACGGGGAGCTGTTTTTT
>-|TRBV7-9|TRBJ1-1|many
CASSPRGRVNTEAFF
TGTGCCAGCAGCCCGAGAGGACGGGTGAACACTGAAGCTTTCTTT
>-|TRBV27|TRBJ1-1|many
CASRLDSNTEAFF
TGTGCCAGCAGACTTGACAGTAACACTGAAGCTTTCTTT
>-|TRBV29-1|TRBJ2-1|many
CSVLGAPGNIWNEQFF
TGCAGCGTTCTGGGGGCCCCAGGTAATATATGGAATGAGCAGTTCTTC
>TRBD2|TRBV20-1|TRBJ2-1|few
CSAPIVRLADNEQFF
TGCAGTGCCCCCATTGTTCGACTAGCGGACAATGAGCAGTTCTTC
>-|TRBV30|TRBJ1-3|many
CAWSGRTGNTIYF
TGTGCCTGGAGTGGGAGAACTGGAAACACCATATATTTT
>-|TRBV19|TRBJ1-5|few
CASSIKGYQDQPQHF
TGTGCCAGTAGTATCAAGGGGTATCAGGATCAGCCCCAGCATTTT
>-|TRBV5-4|TRBJ2-7|-
CASSFGLSTSNEQYF
TGTGCCAGCAGCTTTGGACTCTCTACCTCCAACGAGCAGTACTTC
>TRBD2|TRBV30|TRBJ2-7|many
CAWRAGGGSYEQYF
TGTGCCTGGAGAGCGGGAGGGGGATCCTACGAGCAGTACTTC
>TRBD2|TRBV30|TRBJ2-3|many
CAWRRTSVATQYF
TGTGCCTGGAGGCGGACTAGTGTGGCTACGCAGTATTTT
>-|TRBV19|TRBJ1-5|few
CASSIKQVNQPQHF
TGTGCCAGTAGTATTAAACAGGTAAATCAGCCCCAGCATTTT
>-|TRBV5-5|TRBJ2-5|many
CASSSPWTAQQQETQYF
TGTGCCAGCAGCTCGCCCTGGACGGCCCAACAGCAAGAGACCCAGTACTTC
>TRBD2|TRBV27|TRBJ2-1|many
CASSGWTSGSRYNEQFF
TGTGCCAGCAGTGGATGGACTAGCGGGAGTCGTTACAATGAGCAGTTCTTC